Here is one TCR beta chain with its context. This clonotype has only a few counts. This receptor's antigen is unknown. No much larger clonotype is one base removed from it; base qualities were not supplied. Reading the germline V gene (reference sequence) gives CDR1 MNHEY and CDR2 SMNVEV. Measured from the cysteine to the phenylalanine, the CDR3 is 13 residues long. Only the CDR3 region is kept as DNA, spanning 39 bases read in frame from base 1. V sheds 6 bases and J sheds 2 bases, leaving 11 bases between their ends. A case-control design nested within a healthcare worker cohort in London, UK, was used, with weekly nasopharyngeal swab PCR tests and blood sampling performed. Healthcare workers were enrolled in the week of the UK lockdown, from 23 to 31 March 2020, and were followed every week for up to roughly 15 weeks. The sample comes from a study of early T cells in non-severe SARS-CoV-2 infection (dated by TCRdb to about 2021). Study-level background: Bulk RNA from unsorted whole blood was used for TCR sequencing, so alpha and beta chains could not be paired.

The research as a whole found: VDJdb matching was skewed toward anti-spike CD8 responses, so virus-specific expansions were likely underestimated and private and CD4 specificities were missed.

The library was built by means of 5' RACE. The reads were generated on a NextSeq 500. In the TCR library protocol, unique molecular identifiers were attached to individual cDNA molecules to correct for PCR bias and sequencing error. Both TCR alpha and beta chains were sequenced, and tight co-correlation was observed between alpha and beta sequence abundances in each sample. Per the original workflow: Decombinator V4 was used to annotate TCR sequences for V gene, J gene and CDR3. TCRs were defined as expanded if a significant change between any two time points was detected under a Poisson model with p below 0.0001. TCR abundances were normalised to the total number of TCRs sequenced in each sample and reported as counts per million. MAIT TCRs were defined by TRAV1-2 paired with TRAJ12, TRAJ20 or TRAJ33, and iNKT TCRs by TRAV10 paired with TRAJ18. VDJdb, accessed 1 November 2021, was searched for CMV, EBV and SARS-CoV-2 annotated TCRs, with TCRs annotated for multiple antigens excluded. The public reads were reanalyzed by TCRdb: fastp trimming at Q25, MiXCR alignment, in-frame beta chains only. Under each unique CDR3 protein, matching rows form one entry showing the most common genes and DNA. None of the V and J calls come from the authors' own analysis; TCRdb made them. The sample has over 50,000 distinct CDR3 sequences on record, roughly 8% of them singletons. The ten largest clonotypes hold under 12% of the sample.

The rearranged chain carries TRBV27 and TRBJ2-7; a tentative D call is TRBD1 (5 bases match). The sequence was obtained from an adult who was a healthcare worker with PCR-confirmed SARS-CoV-2 infection or an uninfected control (not recorded which). Material: whole blood, obtained at baseline. The DNA sequence is as follows: TGTGCCAGCAGCAGATCGACAGCCTACGAGCAGTACTTC. This yields the protein CASSRSTAYEQYF.